The source of this T cell receptor (beta chain) is a study of immune evolution from preneoplasia to lung adenocarcinoma. Study observations and caveats: T cell clonality was higher in KRAS-mutant than EGFR-mutant or wild-type nodules. Later-stage lesions seemingly showed higher T cell density and diversity than normal lung.

The assay was immunoSEQ multiplex PCR, and TCRdb's table has in-frame clones only and misses some. The sample lists about 14,000 clones, over 75% occurring once. Concerning this clone itself: Its antigen is still unknown.

Germline V gene lookup returns CDR1 SGHDN and CDR2 FVKESK. V shed 4 bases and J shed 0 bases, with 14 bases lying between them. There are 16 residues in the CDR3. Between about 2013 and 2018, patients underwent resection in Japan or China. Nucleic acids came from premalignant or tumor cells enriched by macro-dissection. The clonotype was recovered from a donor of 70 years or more with lung adenocarcinoma. The genes are TRBV14 and TRBJ2-3; D unclear. Sequencing was carried out using FFPE lung adenocarcinoma in situ tissue. DNA for the CDR3: TGTGCCAGCAGCCTCTACTCTGGCTTTAGCACAGATACGCAGTATTTT. This translates into CASSLYSGFSTDTQYF.